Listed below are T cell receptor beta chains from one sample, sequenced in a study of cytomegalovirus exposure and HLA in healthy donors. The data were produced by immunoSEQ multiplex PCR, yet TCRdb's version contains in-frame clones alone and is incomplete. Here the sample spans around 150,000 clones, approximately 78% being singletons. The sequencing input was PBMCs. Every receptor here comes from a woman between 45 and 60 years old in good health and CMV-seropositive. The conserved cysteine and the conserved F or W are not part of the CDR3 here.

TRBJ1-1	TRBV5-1	ASSPGTVEAF
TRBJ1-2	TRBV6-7	GGEGDGYT
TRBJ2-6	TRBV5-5	ASSPWGAGANVLT
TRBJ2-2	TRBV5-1	ASSSSGSGNTGELF
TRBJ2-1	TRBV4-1	ASSQARDRVYNEQF
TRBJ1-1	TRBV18	ASSPPLGGGGEAF
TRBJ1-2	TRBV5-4	ASSTPRLFRRGYT
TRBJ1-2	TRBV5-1	ASSSSTGGSYGYT
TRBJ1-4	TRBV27	ASSPLDTTNEKLF
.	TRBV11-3	ASSGGTGKSYEQY
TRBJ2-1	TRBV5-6	ASSLVLAEFNEQF
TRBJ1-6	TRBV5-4	ASSQDNGRNSPLH
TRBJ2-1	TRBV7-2	ASSLAFDEQF
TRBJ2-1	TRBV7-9	ASSLGAGDNEQF
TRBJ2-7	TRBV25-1	ASSEWGGAYEQY
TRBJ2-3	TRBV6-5	ASSFPTADTQY
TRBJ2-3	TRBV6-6	ASSYSTGEADTQY
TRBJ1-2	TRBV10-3	AISESTGDYGYT
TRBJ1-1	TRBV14	ASSPYRGVNTEAF
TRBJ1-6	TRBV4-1	ASSQEGPGSSYNSPLH
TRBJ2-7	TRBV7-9	ASSFPDKGTSYEQY
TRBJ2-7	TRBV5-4	ASSNRSSYEQY
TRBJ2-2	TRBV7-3	ASRRAGGGTGELF
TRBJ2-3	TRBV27	ASRLYGGATDTQY
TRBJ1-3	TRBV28	ASSGQGLTGNTIY
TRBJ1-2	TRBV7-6	ASSLNGDRGDYT
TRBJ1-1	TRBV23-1	ASSQPRNRARNTEAF
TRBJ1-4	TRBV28	ASSFIASGGEKLF
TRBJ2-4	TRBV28	ASSLGHLRERGPPLGKNIQY
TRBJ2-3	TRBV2	ASIIAGPTSTDTQY
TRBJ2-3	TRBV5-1	ASSPGVGWDTQY
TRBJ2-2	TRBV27	ASRIGGVPGELF
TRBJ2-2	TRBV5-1	ASSPQGAVGELF
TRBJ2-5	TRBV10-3	ATRTGGMDQY
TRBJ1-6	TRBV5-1	ASSLGQSHSPLH
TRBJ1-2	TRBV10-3	AISEVDRARGYT
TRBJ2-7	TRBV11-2	ASSLEGDRGDEQY
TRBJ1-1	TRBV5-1	ASSPDRGWNTEAF
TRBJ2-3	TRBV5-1	ASAPGDSTDTQY
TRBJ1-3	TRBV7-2	ASSLASLGNTIY
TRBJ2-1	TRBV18	ASSPGQGDEQF
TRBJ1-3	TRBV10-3	AISESKFGDRAGNTIY
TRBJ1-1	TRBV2	ASSETAYTEAF
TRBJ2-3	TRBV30	AWSELAGGFTDTQY
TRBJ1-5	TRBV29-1	SVRASASNQPQH
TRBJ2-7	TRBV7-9	ASSPGGLAGSYEQY
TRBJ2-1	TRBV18	ASSPPSHNEQF
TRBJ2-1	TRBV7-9	ASSASGSSYNEQF
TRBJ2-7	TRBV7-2	ASSLGPQEQY
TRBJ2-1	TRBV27	ASNLGLADSSYNEQF
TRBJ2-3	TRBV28	ASTPSGGVYTDTQY
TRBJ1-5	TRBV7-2	ASSLLSQSNQPQH